The 13 T cell receptor beta chains below were found in one sample sequenced in a study of blood T cell repertoires in COVID-19. Measured with immunoSEQ multiplex PCR; TCRdb has only the in-frame clones, and not every one. Found here are approximately 230,000 clones, about nine tenths of them singletons; the top ten hold around 2.2%. Sequenced: peripheral blood. These receptors were obtained from a man under 40 who had recovered from COVID-19.

This chain connects TRBV7-6 to TRBJ1-1, with 8 bases lining up with TRBD1. The CDR3 is 15 amino acids. V shed 5 bases, J shed 5 bases, and the junction held 10 bases outside the gene matches. CDR1 and CDR2 (germline): SGHVS, FNYEAQ. The CDR3 coding sequence is TGTGCCAGCAGCCAGGAACAGGGGGGAGAGACTGAAGCTTTCTTT. Protein: CASSQEQGGETEAFF.

The rearrangement uses TRBV4-2 and TRBJ2-5; D might be TRBD2 (6 bases). The CDR3 consists of 16 residues. Trimming took off 1 base at V and 2 bases at J, with 14 bases between the two ends. Germline values: CDR1 LGHNA, CDR2 YNFKEQ. DNA of the CDR3: TGTGCCAGCAGCCAAGGAGCACTAGCTGGGCAAGAGACCCAGTACTTC. Its protein is CASSQGALAGQETQYF.

V gene TRBV29-1 combines with J gene TRBJ1-1; 7 bases line up with TRBD1. This CDR3 contains 13 residues. In germline, CDR1 is SQVTM, CDR2 ANQGSEA. Unmatched junction bases numbered 5, after V lost 6 bases and J lost 1 base. The CDR3 reads CSVDGQANTEAFF. CDR3 nucleotides: TGCAGCGTGGATGGACAGGCGAACACTGAAGCTTTCTTT.

The rearrangement uses TRBV4-1 and TRBJ2-1; the match to TRBD1 covers 12 bases. The germline CDR1 and CDR2 sequences are MGHRA and YSYEKL. V gave up 3 bases and J gave up 13 bases; unmatched junction bases: 13. The length of the CDR3 is 16 residues. CDR3 amino acids: CASSHRPGQGAEEQFF. The CDR3 nucleotides are TGCGCCAGCAGCCATCGACCGGGACAGGGGGCGGAGGAACAGTTCTTC.

DNA of the CDR3: TGTGCCAGCATAAAGGAGGGTCGGTCTGAAGCTTTCTTT. Protein: CASIKEGRSEAFF. J is TRBJ1-1 and V is TRBV2; D is undetermined. From germline, CDR1 is SNHLY and CDR2 FYNNEI. V was shortened by 7 bases and J by 6 bases, with 15 bases between the two germline ends. The CDR3 is made up of 13 amino acids.

This clone was observed once. The V call is TRBV10-3, the J call TRBJ1-4; no definite D call. Deletions cut 2 bases from V and 1 base from J, with 8 bases between. This CDR3 has 15 residues. Germline V gene sequence: CDR1 ENHRY, CDR2 SYGVKD. CDR3 loop: CAISENEETNEKLFF. The DNA for the CDR3 is TGTGCCATCAGTGAGAATGAGGAAACTAATGAAAAACTGTTTTTT.

This chain connects TRBV15 to TRBJ1-6; tentatively, D is TRBD1 (6 bases). V lost 0 bases, J lost 1 base, and 13 bases lay in between. Germline lookup yields CDR1 LNHNV and CDR2 YYDKDF (reference sequence). The CDR3 consists of 18 residues. The CDR3 DNA reads TGTGCCACCAGCAGAGATGAGGGGGTCGGGTCCTATAATTCACCCCTCCACTTT. It is translated as CATSRDEGVGSYNSPLHF.

The chain employs TRBV29-1 and TRBJ2-3, with D perhaps matching TRBD2 (5 bases). V lost 6 bases and J 3 bases, leaving 10 bases between the germline ends. CDR3 length equals 12 residues. Germline CDR1 SQVTM, CDR2 ANQGSEA. The CDR3 reads CSVIEGTDTQYF. CDR3 sequence (DNA): TGCAGCGTGATTGAGGGAACAGATACGCAGTATTTT.

The chain links TRBV19 to TRBJ1-2; 8 bases fit TRBD1. V shed 6 bases and J 3 bases; nucleotides not matched to a gene: 3. Germline CDR1 and CDR2: LNHDA and SQIVND (reference sequence). The CDR3 totals 13 residues. CDR3 sequence (DNA): TGTGCCAGTAGGGAGACAGGGGACTATGGCTACACCTTC. This gives the protein CASRETGDYGYTF.

This chain joins TRBV27 and TRBJ2-3; weak D call: TRBD2 (6 bases). Trimming left V 7 bases short and J 5 bases short, with 19 bases between. The CDR3 length is 15 residues. In germline, CDR1 is MNHEY, CDR2 SMNVEV (reference sequence). This chain's CDR3 is CASMVRGGWEDTQYF. The CDR3 DNA is TGTGCCAGCATGGTGAGAGGAGGGTGGGAAGATACGCAGTATTTT.

This chain connects TRBV5-8 to TRBJ1-1; 7 nucleotides align to TRBD1. J lost 1 base, V lost 0 bases, and 0 bases had no gene match. CDR1 is SGHTS, CDR2 YDEGEE, per germline. The CDR3 covers 14 residues. CDR3 sequence (DNA): TGTGCCAGCAGCTTGGACAGGGGGAACACTGAAGCTTTCTTT. Translated: CASSLDRGNTEAFF.

The rearrangement joins TRBV19 to TRBJ2-2; tentative D call: TRBD2 (6 bases). The CDR3 is 13 residues long. Between the trimmed V and J ends, which lost 8 bases and 5 bases, there was a span of 12 bases. CDR1 LNHDA and CDR2 SQIVND come from the germline V gene (reference sequence). The CDR3 reads CASPAGGTGELFF. In DNA form, the CDR3 reads TGTGCCAGTCCCGCAGGAGGGACCGGGGAGCTGTTTTTT.

The chain links TRBV10-3 to TRBJ1-1; a possible D gene is TRBD1 (5 bases). The CDR3 is made up of 15 amino acids. CDR1 is ENHRY, CDR2 SYGVKD, per germline. V dropped 6 bases and J dropped 5 bases, with 19 bases sitting between them. As DNA, the CDR3 is TGTGCCATCAGCAGGGCCGCCGGGTCGGAGACTGAAGCTTTCTTT. Protein: CAISRAAGSETEAFF.